This TCR beta chain was profiled in a study of read filtering for tumor transcriptome and immune sequencing. Ten or more counts support this clonotype. From roughly 390 ng of RNA, a library with molecular barcoded alpha/delta and beta/gamma adaptors was made. TCRdb independently ran MiXCR on the reads; one entry per CDR3 protein. The sample records 50,000 or so distinct CDR3 sequences, approximately 12% being singletons. There are 13 residues in the CDR3. Germline CDR1 SGHTA, CDR2 FQGNSA. V lost 5 bases, J lost 10 bases, and 7 bases stayed unmatched. Sequenced sample: a population of CD138-negative cells sorted from bone marrow. The V gene is TRBV7-2, the J gene TRBJ2-2, with TRBD2 matching over 7 bases. The TCR sequence derives from a donor at least 40 years old with multiple myeloma. The CDR3 bases are TGTGCCAGCAGCCCCCTCACTAGCGCGGAGCTGTTTTTT. Its translation: CASSPLTSAELFF.